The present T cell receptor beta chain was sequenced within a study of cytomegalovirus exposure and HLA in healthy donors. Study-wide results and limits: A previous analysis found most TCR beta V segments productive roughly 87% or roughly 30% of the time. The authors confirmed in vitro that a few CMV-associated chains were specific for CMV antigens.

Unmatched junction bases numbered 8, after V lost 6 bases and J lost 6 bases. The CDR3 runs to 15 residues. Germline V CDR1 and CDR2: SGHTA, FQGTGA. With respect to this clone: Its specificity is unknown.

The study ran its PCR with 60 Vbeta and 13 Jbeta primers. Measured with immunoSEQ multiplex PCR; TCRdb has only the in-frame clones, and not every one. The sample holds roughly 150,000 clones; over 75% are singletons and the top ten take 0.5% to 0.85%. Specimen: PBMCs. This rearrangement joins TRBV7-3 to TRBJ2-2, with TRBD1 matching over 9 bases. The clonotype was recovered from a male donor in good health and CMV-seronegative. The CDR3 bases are TGTGCCAGCAGTCACAGGGGGCTCAAGGCCGGGGAGCTGTTTTTT. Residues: CASSHRGLKAGELFF.